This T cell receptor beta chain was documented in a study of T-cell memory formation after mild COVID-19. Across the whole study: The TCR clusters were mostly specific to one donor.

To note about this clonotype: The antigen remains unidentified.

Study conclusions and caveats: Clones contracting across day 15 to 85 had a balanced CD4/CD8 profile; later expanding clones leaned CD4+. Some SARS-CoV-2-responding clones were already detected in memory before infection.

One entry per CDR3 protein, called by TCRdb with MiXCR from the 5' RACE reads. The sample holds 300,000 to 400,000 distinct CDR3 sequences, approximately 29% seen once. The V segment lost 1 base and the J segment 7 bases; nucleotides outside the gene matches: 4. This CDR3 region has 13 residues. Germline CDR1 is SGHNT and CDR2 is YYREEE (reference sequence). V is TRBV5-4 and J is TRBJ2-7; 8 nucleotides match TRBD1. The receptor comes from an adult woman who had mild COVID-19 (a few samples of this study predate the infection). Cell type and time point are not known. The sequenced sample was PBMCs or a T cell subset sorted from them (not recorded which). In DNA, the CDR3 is TGTGCCAGCAGCTTGCCAGGGGACAGGGAGCAGTACTTC. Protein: CASSLPGDREQYF.